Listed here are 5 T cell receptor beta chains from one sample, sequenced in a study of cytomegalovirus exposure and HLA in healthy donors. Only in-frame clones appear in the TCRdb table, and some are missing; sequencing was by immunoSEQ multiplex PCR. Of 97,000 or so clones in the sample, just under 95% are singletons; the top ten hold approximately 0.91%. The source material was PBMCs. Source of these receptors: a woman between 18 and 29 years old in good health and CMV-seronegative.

CDR3 nucleotides: TGTGCCATCAGTGATGCCGGGACTAGCGGGAGGCCTGGGCAGTTCTTC. It codes for CAISDAGTSGRPGQFF. This sequence joins TRBV10-3 and TRBJ2-1; 15 bases are a match to TRBD2. Per the germline V gene, CDR1 is ENHRY and CDR2 is SYGVKD. The V segment lost 3 bases and the J segment 12 bases; nucleotides outside the gene matches: 9. The CDR3 is 16 amino acids.

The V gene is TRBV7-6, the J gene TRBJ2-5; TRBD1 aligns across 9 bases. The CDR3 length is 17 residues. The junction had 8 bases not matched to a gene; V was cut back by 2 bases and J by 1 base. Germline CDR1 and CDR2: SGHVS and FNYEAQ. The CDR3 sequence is CASSLYGDRVGQETQYF. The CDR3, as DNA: TGTGCCAGCAGCTTATATGGGGACAGGGTTGGCCAAGAGACCCAGTACTTC.

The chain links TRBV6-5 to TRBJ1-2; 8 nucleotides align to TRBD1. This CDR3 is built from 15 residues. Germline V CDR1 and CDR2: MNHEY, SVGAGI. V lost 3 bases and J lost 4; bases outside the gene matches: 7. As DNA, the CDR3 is TGTGCCAGCAGTTATGGCAGGGGGCCTGGCTATGGCTACACCTTC. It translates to CASSYGRGPGYGYTF.

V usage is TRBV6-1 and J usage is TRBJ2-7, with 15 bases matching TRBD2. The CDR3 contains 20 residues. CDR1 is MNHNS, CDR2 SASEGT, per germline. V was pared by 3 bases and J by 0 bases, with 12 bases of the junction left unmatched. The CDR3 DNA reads TGTGCCAGCAGTGACGATCCGGGACTAGCGGGGGGCCCGAGCTCCTACGAGCAGTACTTC. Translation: CASSDDPGLAGGPSSYEQYF.

The CDR3 nucleotides read TGTGCCAGTAGTACGCTAGCGGGAGGAGCCGGGGCCAACGTCCTGACTTTC. Translating gives CASSTLAGGAGANVLTF. The chain employs TRBV19 and TRBJ2-6; 11 nucleotides match TRBD2. The length of the CDR3 is 17 residues. V was pared by 4 bases and J by 4 bases, with 6 bases of the junction left unmatched. Per the germline V gene, CDR1 is LNHDA and CDR2 is SQIVND (reference sequence).